These 30 T cell receptor beta chains share one sample of origin, sequenced in a study of blood T cell repertoires in COVID-19. Generated by immunoSEQ multiplex PCR, the TCRdb table keeps only in-frame clones and is missing some. The top ten clones hold 3.6% of a sample with 250,000 to 300,000 clones, around 83% of them seen once. Source material: peripheral blood. These receptors came from a man younger than 35 with active or convalescent COVID-19.

This chain's CDR3 is CATSPSMDYYNEQFF. The CDR3 nucleotides read TGTGCCACCAGCCCAAGTATGGACTACTACAATGAGCAGTTCTTC. The chain employs TRBV15 and TRBJ2-1; tentative D call: TRBD2 (6 bases). The CDR3 length is 15 residues. Germline V CDR1 and CDR2: LNHNV, YYDKDF (reference sequence). Between the trimmed V and J ends, which lost 5 bases and 3 bases, there was a span of 14 bases. The entire variable domain, with the rest obtained from reference TRBV15 and TRBJ2-1, is as follows: DAMVIQNPRYQVTQFGKPVTLSCSQTLNHNVMYWYQQKSSQAPKLLFHYYDKDFNNEADTPDNFQSRRPNTSFCFLDIRSPGLGDTAMYLCATSPSMDYYNEQFFGPGTRLTVL.

The chain joins TRBV7-2 to TRBJ1-2; TRBD1 might be the D (6 bases). From germline, CDR1 is SGHTA and CDR2 FQGNSA. V lost 6 bases and J lost 4, with 6 bases in between. CDR3 length equals 11 residues. Written as DNA, the CDR3 is TGTGCCAGCAGAGGGGGCTATGGCTACACCTTC. Translating gives CASRGGYGYTF.

This clone was detected only once. V gene TRBV18 combines with J gene TRBJ2-7; 9 nucleotides line up with TRBD1. Germline V gene lookup returns CDR1 KGHSH and CDR2 LQKENI. CDR3 size: 16 residues. V trimming: 3 bases; J trimming: 5 bases; junction bases outside the gene matches: 11. This CDR3 is CASSPNPSGTGNEQYF. CDR3 DNA: TGTGCCAGCTCACCTAACCCCTCCGGGACAGGGAACGAGCAGTACTTC.

As DNA, the CDR3 is TGTGCCAGCAGCGGGGGCCGAGAAGAGACCCAGTACTTC. It encodes CASSGGREETQYF. The V and J genes are TRBV7-8 and TRBJ2-5; perhaps TRBD1 as D (6 bases). V was trimmed by 5 bases and J by 3 bases, leaving 10 bases between them. This CDR3 comprises 13 residues. Germline lookup yields CDR1 SGHVS and CDR2 FQNEAQ.

This sequence joins TRBV5-6 and TRBJ1-1; 8 nucleotides line up with TRBD1. With V trimmed by 5 bases and J by 1 base, 7 bases remained unmatched. Germline values: CDR1 SGHDT, CDR2 YYEEEE. CDR3 length: 15 amino acids. The chain's CDR3 is CASRALGQGNTEAFF. CDR3 nucleotides: TGTGCCAGCAGGGCCCTCGGACAGGGGAACACTGAAGCTTTCTTT.

In this sample, this clone turned up many times. The CDR3 spells CASSSRQLSYEQYF. CDR3 bases: TGTGCCAGCAGCTCCCGACAGTTATCCTACGAGCAGTACTTC. The chain links TRBV11-3 to TRBJ2-7, with D perhaps TRBD1 (5 bases). CDR3 length equals 14 residues. CDR1 is SGHNT, CDR2 YENEEA, per germline. Trimming pared 4 bases from V and 1 base from J, leaving 11 bases between. Filled out from reference TRBV11-3 and TRBJ2-7, the complete variable domain reads EAGVVQSPRYKIIEKKQPVAFWCNPISGHNTLYWYLQNLGQGPELLIRYENEEAVDDSQLPKDRFSAERLKGVDSTLKIQPAELGDSAVYLCASSSRQLSYEQYFGPGTRLTVT.

This clone was found once. The chain employs TRBV5-1 and TRBJ1-6; tentatively, D is TRBD1 (6 bases). The V and J ends lost 4 bases and 7 bases respectively, with 15 bases between them. CDR1 SGHRS and CDR2 YFSETQ come from the germline V gene. The CDR3 spans 15 residues. The CDR3 loop is CASSPVEGGNSPLHF. As DNA, the CDR3 is TGCGCCAGCAGCCCCGTAGAGGGGGGGAATTCACCCCTCCACTTT.

The chain has TRBV3-1 (or the pseudogene TRBV3-2) and TRBJ1-2; 9 positions agree with TRBD1. The germline CDR1 and CDR2 sequences are LGHDT and YNNKEL (reference sequence). CDR3 size: 15 residues. Trimming removed 3 bases from V and 4 bases from J; junction bases left unmatched: 6. The CDR3 coding sequence is TGTGCCAGCAGCCACCGGGACAGGGTTGGCTATGGCTACACCTTC. It is translated as CASSHRDRVGYGYTF.

The chain recombines TRBV6-5 with TRBJ1-5; 9 nucleotides line up with TRBD1. CDR3 length: 14 residues. CDR1 is MNHEY and CDR2 is SVGAGI in the germline V gene. Trimming at V came to 8 bases and at J to 0 bases, leaving 2 bases not matched to a gene. As DNA, the CDR3 is TGTGCCAGCTCGGACAGGGGTAGCAATCAGCCCCAGCATTTT. Translation gives CASSDRGSNQPQHF.

The genes are TRBV27 and TRBJ2-2; TRBD1 is a possible D gene (5 bases). Trimming cost V 1 base and J 1 base, with 7 bases left between them. CDR3 size: 15 residues. Germline values: CDR1 MNHEY, CDR2 SMNVEV (reference sequence). Here the CDR3 reads CASSLYQGNTGELFF. The CDR3 region has the DNA TGTGCCAGCAGTTTATACCAGGGGAACACCGGGGAGCTGTTTTTT.

The chain uses TRBV28 and TRBJ1-6; D is uncertain. The CDR3 is made up of 13 amino acids. Germline V CDR1 and CDR2: MDHEN, SYDVKM. The germline V and J ends were trimmed by 2 bases and 13 bases, with 12 bases remaining between them. CDR3 sequence: CASSLVEGYPLHF. CDR3 nucleotides: TGTGCCAGCAGTTTAGTGGAGGGCTATCCCCTCCACTTT. Full variable domain (missing parts from reference TRBV28 and TRBJ1-6): DVKVTQSSRYLVKRTGEKVFLECVQDMDHENMFWYRQDPGLGLRLIYFSYDVKMKEKGDIPEGYSVSREKKERFSLILESASTNQTSMYLCASSLVEGYPLHFGNGTRLTVT.

This clone has just one count. This chain links TRBV30 with TRBJ1-5; D gene unclear. Germline CDR1 reads GTSNPN; CDR2 reads SVGIG (reference sequence). The CDR3 extends over 13 amino acids. The ends were cut back, 0 bases at V and 5 bases at J, with 8 bases in the middle. CDR3 bases: TGTGCCTGGAGTGTGTGGCTCGATCAGCCCCAGCATTTT. Protein sequence: CAWSVWLDQPQHF.

This rearrangement joins TRBV7-6 to TRBJ2-1; a possible D gene is TRBD2 (6 bases). Per the germline V gene, CDR1 is SGHVS and CDR2 is FNYEAQ. V was shortened by 5 bases and J by 8 bases, with 13 bases between the two germline ends. This CDR3 contains 13 residues. Here the CDR3 reads CASSPHPGDEQFF. CDR3 bases: TGTGCCAGCAGCCCTCACCCGGGGGATGAGCAGTTCTTC.

This clone was detected only once. The rearrangement uses TRBV9 and TRBJ1-6; possible D gene TRBD1, 6 bases. This CDR3 has 16 amino acids. Between the trimmed V and J ends, which lost 5 bases and 7 bases, there was a span of 19 bases. Germline loops: CDR1 SGDLS, CDR2 YYNGEE. The CDR3 region is CASSFTGSVDNSPLHF. The CDR3 DNA reads as TGTGCCAGCAGTTTTACAGGGTCGGTGGACAATTCACCCCTCCACTTT.

The CDR3 region has the DNA TGTGCCAGCAGCTTCCCGGCGAAGGGGCGCAGAGGCTATGGCTACACCTTC. It codes for CASSFPAKGRRGYGYTF. This sequence joins TRBV28 and TRBJ1-2, with a possible D match to TRBD1 (5 bases). Germline V gene data show CDR1 as MDHEN and CDR2 as SYDVKM. CDR3 length: 17 residues. V was pared by 6 bases and J by 4 bases, with 24 bases between.

This clone was seen only once. The chain couples TRBV2 to TRBJ1-1; TRBD1 matches 8 bases. This CDR3 has 14 residues. J lost 1 base, V lost 4 bases, and 2 bases had no gene match. In germline, CDR1 is SNHLY, CDR2 FYNNEI. In DNA form, the CDR3 reads TGTGCCAGCAGTGGCGGGACAGGGAACACTGAAGCTTTCTTT. Its translation is CASSGGTGNTEAFF. Full variable domain (missing parts from reference TRBV2 and TRBJ1-1): EPEVTQTPSHQVTQMGQEVILRCVPISNHLYFYWYRQILGQKVEFLVSFYNNEISEKSEIFDDQFSVERPDGSNFTLKIRSTKLEDSAMYFCASSGGTGNTEAFFGQGTRLTVV.

This clone was recorded once. The rearrangement links TRBV7-3 to TRBJ2-3; D perhaps matches TRBD1 (6 bases). Deletions cut 4 bases from V and 6 bases from J, with 14 bases between. From germline, CDR1 is SGHTA and CDR2 FQGTGA. This CDR3 is built from 14 residues. The CDR3, as DNA: TGTGCCAGCAGCTCGTACAGGGTCGGGGATACGCAGTATTTT. It encodes CASSSYRVGDTQYF.

This rearrangement joins TRBV3-1 (or the pseudogene TRBV3-2) to TRBJ2-6, with D uncertain. V was clipped by 4 bases and J by 0 bases, with 7 bases between them. CDR1 LGHDT and CDR2 YNNKEL come from the germline V gene (reference sequence). CDR3 length equals 15 residues. The CDR3 DNA is TGTGCCAGCAGCCGTTTCTCCTCTGGGGCCAACGTCCTGACTTTC. This encodes CASSRFSSGANVLTF.

The V call is TRBV9, the J call TRBJ1-2, with a weak D call TRBD1 (6 bases). The CDR3 consists of 13 residues. Germline loops: CDR1 SGDLS, CDR2 YYNGEE. V was cut by 4 bases and J by 8 bases, with 15 bases left in between. The CDR3 loop is CASSPSTGYGYTF. The CDR3 DNA sequence: TGTGCCAGCAGCCCATCCACAGGGTACGGCTACACCTTC.

This chain joins TRBV24-1 and TRBJ2-1; TRBD2 matches at 9 bases. From germline, CDR1 is KGHDR and CDR2 SFDVKD. This CDR3 comprises 15 residues. V shed 9 bases and J 8 bases; nucleotides not matched to a gene: 13. The CDR3: CATSQGAGGKDEQFF. DNA for the CDR3: TGTGCCACCTCCCAGGGCGCGGGAGGGAAGGATGAGCAGTTCTTC.

This sequence joins TRBV5-4 and TRBJ2-1; 7 positions agree with TRBD2. The germline CDR1 and CDR2 sequences are SGHNT and YYREEE (reference sequence). After removal of 0 bases from V and 6 bases from J, the junction contained 3 bases not matched to a gene. The CDR3 runs to 14 residues. CDR3 bases: TGTGCCAGCAGCTTGGAGGGCGGGGGCAATGAGCAGTTCTTC. Translation: CASSLEGGGNEQFF.

This sequence joins TRBV28 and TRBJ1-5; D may be TRBD1 (6 bases). The CDR3 extends over 13 amino acids. The germline V gene has CDR1 MDHEN and CDR2 SYDVKM. Trimming removed 5 bases at V and 5 bases at J, with 10 bases between. CDR3 sequence reads: CASSDDRYQPQHF. CDR3 DNA: TGTGCCAGCAGTGACGACAGGTATCAGCCCCAGCATTTT.

The chain joins TRBV24-1 to TRBJ2-3, with D perhaps TRBD1 (6 bases). The length of the CDR3 is 17 residues. Per the germline V gene, CDR1 is KGHDR and CDR2 is SFDVKD. Between the trimmed V and J ends, which lost 5 bases and 4 bases, there was a span of 21 bases. The CDR3 coding sequence is TGTGCCACCAGTGGCCTCTTAGGGACATTCTTACCAGATACGCAGTATTTT. It yields the protein CATSGLLGTFLPDTQYF.

The chain joins TRBV24-1 to TRBJ2-4; 9 bases agree with TRBD1. J gave up 7 bases and V 10 bases, and 19 bases lay outside the gene matches. Looked up from germline, CDR1 is KGHDR and CDR2 is SFDVKD. The CDR3 consists of 17 residues. CDR3 residues: CATEKQGAKVFENIQYF. As DNA, the CDR3 is TGTGCCACAGAGAAACAGGGGGCTAAGGTTTTTGAGAACATTCAGTACTTC.

The chain joins TRBV28 to TRBJ1-1, with D maybe TRBD1 (6 bases). In germline, CDR1 is MDHEN, CDR2 SYDVKM. The CDR3 is made up of 11 amino acids. Trimming stripped 4 bases from V and 11 bases from J, with 11 bases between. CDR3 nucleotide sequence: TGTGCCAGCAGTTCCGACAGGAACGCTTTCTTT. As protein: CASSSDRNAFF.

The rearrangement links TRBV5-5 to TRBJ1-2; no reliable D call. Germline assignment: CDR1 SGHKS and CDR2 YYEKEE (reference sequence). The CDR3 runs 11 residues. V was pared by 4 bases and J by 1 base, with 2 bases between. The CDR3 nucleotides are TGTGCCAGCAGCCTTAACTATGGCTACACCTTC. Translating gives CASSLNYGYTF.

The CDR3 region has the DNA TGTGCCAGTTGTAACAGTCAGGGCACTGAAGCTTTCTTT. Translation gives CASCNSQGTEAFF. The chain couples TRBV19 to TRBJ1-1; D possibly corresponds to TRBD1 (5 bases). Looked up from germline, CDR1 is LNHDA and CDR2 is SQIVND (reference sequence). V was clipped by 8 bases and J by 4 bases, with 14 bases between them. CDR3 size: 13 residues.

This rearrangement joins TRBV7-9 to TRBJ2-7; perhaps TRBD2 as D (7 bases). Trimming removed 2 bases from V and 5 bases from J, with 10 bases in between. The CDR3 loop spans 13 amino acids. Germline V CDR1 and CDR2: SEHNR, FQNEAQ (reference sequence). The CDR3 loop reads CASSLTGRDEQYF. The CDR3 nucleotides read TGTGCCAGCAGCTTAACAGGGAGGGACGAGCAGTACTTC.

The V and J genes are TRBV3-1 (or the pseudogene TRBV3-2) and TRBJ1-6; D possibly corresponds to TRBD1 (5 bases). CDR3 length equals 17 residues. Trimming shortened V by 1 base and J by 5 bases, and 15 bases separated the two germline ends. Germline V gene data show CDR1 as LGHDT and CDR2 as YNNKEL (reference sequence). The DNA for the CDR3 is TGTGCCAGCAGCCAAGTTTGGGAGCGGGGCGATAATTCACCCCTCCACTTT. Residues: CASSQVWERGDNSPLHF.

This sequence joins TRBV20-1 and TRBJ1-5; TRBD1 matches at 8 bases. The CDR3 has 16 residues. V shed 3 bases, J shed 4 bases, and the junction held 11 bases outside the gene matches. Germline V gives CDR1 DFQATT, CDR2 SNEGSKA (reference sequence). The CDR3 bases are TGCAGTGCTAGTCCTTCAGGGGGCGCGGGAAATCAGCCCCAGCATTTT. As protein: CSASPSGGAGNQPQHF.